The sequence of this T cell receptor beta chain was determined in a study of T cell responses to AZD1222 COVID-19 vaccine. General observations from the study: Clonal diversity may have been underestimated in mostly white British donors. AZD1222 recipients seropositive at baseline numbered only six or seven.

Comment on this clone: Its target is unknown.

Profiled with immunoSEQ multiplex PCR; TCRdb holds only in-frame clones, not every one. The sample has about 70,000 clones, around 90% seen once. This receptor was identified in an adult in good health. The specimen was peripheral blood, collected on day 0 of MenACWY control vaccination.

The chain's CDR3 is CSASTSGGLQETQYF. The CDR3 DNA follows: TGCAGTGCTAGTACTAGCGGGGGACTTCAAGAGACCCAGTACTTC. The chain carries TRBV20-1 and TRBJ2-5; 11 nucleotides match TRBD2. V was clipped by 3 bases and J by 2 bases; unmatched bases: 5. Germline V lookup: CDR1 DFQATT, CDR2 SNEGSKA (reference sequence). CDR3 length equals 15 residues.